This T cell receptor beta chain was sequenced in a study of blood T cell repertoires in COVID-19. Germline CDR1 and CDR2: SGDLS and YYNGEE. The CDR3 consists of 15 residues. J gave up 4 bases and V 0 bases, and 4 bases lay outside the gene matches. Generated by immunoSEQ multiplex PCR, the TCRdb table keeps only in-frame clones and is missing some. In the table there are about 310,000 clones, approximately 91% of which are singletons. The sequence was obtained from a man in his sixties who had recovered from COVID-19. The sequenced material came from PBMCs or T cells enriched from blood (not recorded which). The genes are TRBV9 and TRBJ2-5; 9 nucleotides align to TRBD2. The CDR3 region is CASSVDVAGAETQYF. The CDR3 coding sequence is TGTGCCAGCAGCGTAGATGTAGCGGGAGCAGAGACCCAGTACTTC.